A single sample is the source of the 14 T cell receptor beta chains below, sequenced in a study of Ad26.COV2.S vaccination and SARS-CoV-2 variants. The assay was immunoSEQ multiplex PCR, and TCRdb's table has in-frame clones only and misses some. Of hundreds of thousands of clones in the sample, 89% were seen once. Regarding treatment: roughly 18 received Ad26.COV2.S at low or high dose, single or two shots; about 5 received placebo; per-sample allocation not given. Each sample was drawn 63 days after the first injection (of vaccine or placebo). This specimen was peripheral blood, taken in a trial of Ad26.COV2.S vaccine versus placebo. The source of these receptors is a person between 18 and 65 years old who received the Ad26.COV2.S COVID-19 vaccine or a placebo.

This chain connects TRBV10-3 to TRBJ2-5, with D tentatively TRBD2 (6 bases). V lost 8 bases and J 0 bases, leaving 22 bases between the germline ends. CDR1 is ENHRY and CDR2 is SYGVKD in the germline V gene. The CDR3 totals 17 residues. The CDR3 reads CAILGLARVSYQETQYF. CDR3 in DNA: TGTGCCATCCTAGGGCTAGCGAGGGTTTCATACCAAGAGACCCAGTACTTC.

The gene calls are TRBV2 and TRBJ2-1; 7 bases are shared with TRBD1. Trimming took 6 bases from V and 10 from J; bases not matched to a gene: 15. The CDR3 is 15 amino acids. Per germline, CDR1 SNHLY and CDR2 FYNNEI. The DNA of the CDR3 is TGTGCCAGCAGCCCCGGGACAGTGGACCTGTCAGAGCAGTTCTTC. Its protein is CASSPGTVDLSEQFF.

The V gene is TRBV18, the J gene TRBJ2-6; tentatively, D is TRBD2 (6 bases). Germline V gene sequence: CDR1 KGHSH, CDR2 LQKENI. Trimming cost V 4 bases and J 4 bases, with 17 bases left between them. This CDR3 region has 17 residues. The CDR3 nucleotides are TGTGCCAGCTCACTCCGGCCCCAGCGGGCCGGGGCCAACGTCCTGACTTTC. Its translation: CASSLRPQRAGANVLTF.

The V and J genes are TRBV9 and TRBJ1-2; 7 bases line up with TRBD1. The CDR3 is 17 amino acids. V lost 3 bases to trimming and J lost 1 base; unmatched junction nucleotides: 12. Germline CDR1 reads SGDLS; CDR2 reads YYNGEE. The CDR3 protein is CASSGADRDSHNYGYTF. The CDR3 nucleotides read TGTGCCAGCAGCGGAGCCGACCGGGACAGCCATAACTATGGCTACACCTTC.

This sequence joins TRBV2 and TRBJ2-3; D call uncertain. With 6 bases removed from V and 1 base from J, the gap between germline ends came to 11 bases. Germline CDR1 and CDR2: SNHLY and FYNNEI. CDR3 size: 14 residues. The chain's CDR3 is CASRPRLRTDTQYF. The CDR3 bases are TGTGCCAGCAGGCCCCGATTACGCACAGATACGCAGTATTTT.

This chain joins TRBV4-2 and TRBJ2-3; 10 bases fit TRBD2. The CDR3 contains 17 residues. Unmatched junction bases numbered 9, after V lost 1 base and J lost 5 bases. Germline-derived CDR1 and CDR2 are LGHNA and YNFKEQ. The CDR3 is CASSQVWASGGIDTQYF. Here the CDR3 DNA reads TGTGCCAGCAGCCAAGTCTGGGCTAGCGGGGGTATAGATACGCAGTATTTT.

V and J are TRBV19 and TRBJ1-5; no firm D call. This CDR3 has 17 residues. Germline loops: CDR1 LNHDA, CDR2 SQIVND (reference sequence). Deletions cut 5 bases from V and 1 base from J, with 18 bases between. The CDR3 DNA reads as TGTGCCAGTAGTCCAGGACCTTTAACGGGGAGCAATCAGCCCCAGCATTTT. This encodes CASSPGPLTGSNQPQHF.

In this sample, this clone turned up once. The J gene is TRBJ2-1, the V gene TRBV2; D is ambiguous. Germline V gene lookup returns CDR1 SNHLY and CDR2 FYNNEI. The CDR3 contains 13 residues. The V end was cut by 7 bases, the J end by 5 bases, with 12 bases between. This CDR3 reads CASKTGPNNEQFF. The DNA for the CDR3 is TGTGCCAGCAAAACGGGCCCAAACAATGAGCAGTTCTTC.

This clone was seen a few times. The V gene is TRBV9, the J gene TRBJ1-1, with TRBD1 as a possible D gene (5 bases). Per the germline V gene, CDR1 is SGDLS and CDR2 is YYNGEE. The CDR3 is 16 residues long. The V end was cut by 4 bases, the J end by 5 bases, with 21 bases between. CDR3 loop: CASSPSGRVWGTEAFF. The CDR3 bases are TGTGCCAGCAGCCCTTCGGGTCGGGTTTGGGGGACTGAAGCTTTCTTT.

The chain recombines TRBV7-2 with TRBJ1-1, with no clear D. Trimming removed 1 base at V and 3 bases at J, with 9 bases between. The CDR3 is 14 residues long. Looked up from germline, CDR1 is SGHTA and CDR2 is FQGNSA. The CDR3 loop reads CASSLVGLYTEAFF. CDR3 nucleotide sequence: TGTGCCAGCAGCTTAGTAGGCCTTTACACTGAAGCTTTCTTT. The whole variable domain, remainder taken from reference TRBV7-2 and TRBJ1-1, is GAGVSQSPSNKVTEKGKDVELRCDPISGHTALYWYRQSLGQGLEFLIYFQGNSAPDKSGLPSDRFSAERTGGSVSTLTIQRTQQEDSAVYLCASSLVGLYTEAFFGQGTRLTVV.

The chain recombines TRBV2 with TRBJ1-5; D gene uncertain. This CDR3 is built from 15 residues. From germline, CDR1 is SNHLY and CDR2 FYNNEI. Between the trimmed V and J ends, which lost 4 bases and 0 bases, there was a span of 10 bases. CDR3 amino acids: CASSVQTYSNQPQHF. The CDR3, as DNA: TGTGCCAGCAGTGTACAGACATATAGCAATCAGCCCCAGCATTTT.

The genes are TRBV9 and TRBJ1-2, with D maybe TRBD1 (5 bases). Germline V gene data show CDR1 as SGDLS and CDR2 as YYNGEE. The CDR3 is 18 residues long. Between the trimmed V and J ends, which lost 0 bases and 3 bases, there was a span of 21 bases. CDR3 sequence reads: CASSVGNAPGRLDYGYTF. CDR3 in DNA: TGTGCCAGCAGCGTAGGTAATGCCCCGGGACGGCTTGACTATGGCTACACCTTC.

The genes are TRBV25-1 and TRBJ2-2; D is uncertain. V was shortened by 6 bases and J by 7 bases, with 15 bases between the two germline ends. There are 14 residues in the CDR3. CDR1 MGHDK and CDR2 SYGVNS come from the germline V gene. The CDR3 sequence: CASSAYAFVGELFF. The CDR3 nucleotides are TGTGCCAGCAGCGCTTATGCGTTTGTCGGGGAGCTGTTTTTT.

The rearrangement uses TRBV14 and TRBJ2-3; D may correspond to TRBD1 or TRBD2 (5 bases each). The V gene's germline CDR1 is SGHDN and CDR2 FVKESK. The CDR3 is 17 amino acids. Deletions cut 1 base from V and 2 bases from J, with 16 bases between. CDR3 amino acids: CASSQVPLVGTTDTQYF. The CDR3 DNA follows: TGTGCCAGCAGCCAAGTCCCCTTGGTAGGGACCACAGATACGCAGTATTTT. Variable domain in full (rest from reference TRBV14 and TRBJ2-3): EAGVTQFPSHSVIEKGQTVTLRCDPISGHDNLYWYRRVMGKEIKFLLHFVKESKQDESGMPNNRFLAERTGGTYSTLKVQPAELEDSGVYFCASSQVPLVGTTDTQYFGPGTRLTVL.